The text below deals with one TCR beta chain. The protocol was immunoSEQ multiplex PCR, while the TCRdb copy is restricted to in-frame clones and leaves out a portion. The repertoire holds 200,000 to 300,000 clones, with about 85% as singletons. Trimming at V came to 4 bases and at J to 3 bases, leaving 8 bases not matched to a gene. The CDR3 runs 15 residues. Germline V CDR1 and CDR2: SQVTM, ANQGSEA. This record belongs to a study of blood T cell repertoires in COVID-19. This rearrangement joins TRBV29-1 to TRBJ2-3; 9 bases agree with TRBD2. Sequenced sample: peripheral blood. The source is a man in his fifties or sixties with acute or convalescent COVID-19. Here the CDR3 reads CSVGKGLALTDTQYF. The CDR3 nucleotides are TGCAGCGTTGGGAAGGGACTAGCATTGACAGATACGCAGTATTTT.